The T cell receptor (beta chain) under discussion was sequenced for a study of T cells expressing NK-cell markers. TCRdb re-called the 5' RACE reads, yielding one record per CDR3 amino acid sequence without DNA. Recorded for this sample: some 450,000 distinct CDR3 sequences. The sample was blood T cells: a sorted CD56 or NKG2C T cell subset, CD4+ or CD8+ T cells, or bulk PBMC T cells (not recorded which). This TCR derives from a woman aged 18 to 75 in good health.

CDR3 sequence: CASTSAGTPYNEQFF. V is TRBV9 and J is TRBJ2-1; TCRdb returns TRBD2, unconfirmable since there is no DNA. The germline V gene encodes CDR1 SGDLS and CDR2 YYNGEE. This CDR3 comprises 15 residues.